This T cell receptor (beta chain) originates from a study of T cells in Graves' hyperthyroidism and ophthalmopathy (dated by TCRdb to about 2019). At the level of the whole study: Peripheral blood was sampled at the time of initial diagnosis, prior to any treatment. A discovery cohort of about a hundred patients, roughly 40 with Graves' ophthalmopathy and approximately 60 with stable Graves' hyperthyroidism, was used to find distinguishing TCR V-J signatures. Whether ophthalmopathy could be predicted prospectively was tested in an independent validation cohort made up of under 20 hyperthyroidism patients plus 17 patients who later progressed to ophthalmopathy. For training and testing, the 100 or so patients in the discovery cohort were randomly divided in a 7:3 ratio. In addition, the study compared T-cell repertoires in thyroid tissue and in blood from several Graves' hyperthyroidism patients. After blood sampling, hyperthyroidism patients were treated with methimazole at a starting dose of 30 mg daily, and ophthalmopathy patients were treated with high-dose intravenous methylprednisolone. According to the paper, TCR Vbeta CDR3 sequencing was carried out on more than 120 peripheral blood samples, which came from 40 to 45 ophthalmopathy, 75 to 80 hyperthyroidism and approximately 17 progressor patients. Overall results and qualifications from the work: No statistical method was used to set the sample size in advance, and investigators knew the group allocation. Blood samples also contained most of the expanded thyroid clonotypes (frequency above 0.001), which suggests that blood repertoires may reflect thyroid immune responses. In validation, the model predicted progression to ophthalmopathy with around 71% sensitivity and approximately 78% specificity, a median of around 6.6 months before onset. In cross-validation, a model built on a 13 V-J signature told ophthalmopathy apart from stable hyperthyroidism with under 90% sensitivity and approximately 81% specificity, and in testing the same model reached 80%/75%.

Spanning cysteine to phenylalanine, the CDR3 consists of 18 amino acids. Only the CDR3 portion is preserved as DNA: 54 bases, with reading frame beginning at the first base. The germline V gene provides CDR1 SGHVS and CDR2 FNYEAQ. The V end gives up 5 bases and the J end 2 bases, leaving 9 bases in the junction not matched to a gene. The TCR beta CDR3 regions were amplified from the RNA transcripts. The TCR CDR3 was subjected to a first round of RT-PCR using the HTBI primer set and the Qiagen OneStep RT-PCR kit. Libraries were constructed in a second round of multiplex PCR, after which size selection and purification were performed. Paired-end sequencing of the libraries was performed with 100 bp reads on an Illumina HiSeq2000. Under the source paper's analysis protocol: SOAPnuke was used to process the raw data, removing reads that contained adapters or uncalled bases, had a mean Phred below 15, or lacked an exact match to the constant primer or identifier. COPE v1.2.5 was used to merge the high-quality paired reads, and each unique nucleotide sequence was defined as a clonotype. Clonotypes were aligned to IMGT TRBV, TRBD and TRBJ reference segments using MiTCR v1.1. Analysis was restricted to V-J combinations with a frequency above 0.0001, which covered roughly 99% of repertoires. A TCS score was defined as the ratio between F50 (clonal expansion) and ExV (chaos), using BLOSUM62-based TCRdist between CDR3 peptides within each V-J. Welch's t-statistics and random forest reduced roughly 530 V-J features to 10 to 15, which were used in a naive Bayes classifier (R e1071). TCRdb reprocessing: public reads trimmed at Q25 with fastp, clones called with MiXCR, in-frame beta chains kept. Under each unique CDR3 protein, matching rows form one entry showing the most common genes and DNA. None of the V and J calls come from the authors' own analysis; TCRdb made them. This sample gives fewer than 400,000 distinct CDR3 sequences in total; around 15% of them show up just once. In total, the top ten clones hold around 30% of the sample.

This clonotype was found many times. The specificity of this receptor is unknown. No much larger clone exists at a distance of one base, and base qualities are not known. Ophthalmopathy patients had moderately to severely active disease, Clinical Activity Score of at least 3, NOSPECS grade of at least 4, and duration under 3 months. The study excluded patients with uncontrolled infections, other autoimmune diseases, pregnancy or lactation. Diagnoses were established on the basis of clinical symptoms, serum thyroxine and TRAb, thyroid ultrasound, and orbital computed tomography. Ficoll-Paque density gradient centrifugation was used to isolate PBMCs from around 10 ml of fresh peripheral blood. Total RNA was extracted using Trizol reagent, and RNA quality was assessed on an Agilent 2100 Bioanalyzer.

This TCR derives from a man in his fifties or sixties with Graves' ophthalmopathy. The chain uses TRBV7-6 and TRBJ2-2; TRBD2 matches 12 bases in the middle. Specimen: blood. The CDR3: CASSISSGRASNTGELFF. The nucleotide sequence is TGTGCCAGCAGCATCTCTAGCGGGAGGGCCTCAAACACCGGGGAGCTGTTTTTT.